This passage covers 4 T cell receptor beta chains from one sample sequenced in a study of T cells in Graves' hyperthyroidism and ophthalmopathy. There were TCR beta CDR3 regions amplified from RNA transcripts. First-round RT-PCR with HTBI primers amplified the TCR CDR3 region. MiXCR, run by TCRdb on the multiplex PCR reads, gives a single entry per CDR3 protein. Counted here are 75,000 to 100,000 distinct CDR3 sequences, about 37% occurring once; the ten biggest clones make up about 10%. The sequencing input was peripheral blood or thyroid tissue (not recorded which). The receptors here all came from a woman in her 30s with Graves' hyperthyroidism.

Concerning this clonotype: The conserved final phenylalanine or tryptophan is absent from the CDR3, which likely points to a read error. This chain's CDR3 is CASSWNTDLTGELFL. CDR3 sequence (DNA): TGCGCCAGCAGCTGGAACACGGACCTTACCGGGGAGCTGTTTCTT. The chain is built from TRBV5-1 and TRBJ2-2, with unresolved D. Germline loops: CDR1 SGHRS, CDR2 YFSETQ. The CDR3 is 15 residues long. V lost 3 bases to trimming and J lost 5 bases, with 14 bases between them.

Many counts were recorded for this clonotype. CDR3 nucleotides: TGTGCCAGCAGCTTAGCGCCGACAGGGAATTCACCCCTCCACTTT. This gives the protein CASSLAPTGNSPLHF. The rearrangement joins TRBV7-2 to TRBJ1-6, with 7 bases aligning to TRBD1. J lost 7 bases, V lost 0 bases, and 3 bases had no gene match. The CDR3 runs to 15 residues. In germline, CDR1 is SGHTA, CDR2 FQGNSA.

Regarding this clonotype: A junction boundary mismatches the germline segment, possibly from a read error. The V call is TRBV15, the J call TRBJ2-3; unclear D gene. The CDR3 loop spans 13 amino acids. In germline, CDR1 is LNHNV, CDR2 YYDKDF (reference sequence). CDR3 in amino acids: CVTSRDNGDTQYF. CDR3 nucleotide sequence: TGTGTCACCAGCAGAGATAACGGAGATACGCAGTACTTT.

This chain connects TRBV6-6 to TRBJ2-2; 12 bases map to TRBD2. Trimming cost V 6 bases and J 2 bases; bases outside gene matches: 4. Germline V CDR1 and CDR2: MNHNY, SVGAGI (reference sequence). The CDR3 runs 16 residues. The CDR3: CASSGLAGSNTGELFF. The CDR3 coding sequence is TGTGCCAGCAGCGGACTAGCGGGATCCAACACCGGGGAGCTGTTTTTT.